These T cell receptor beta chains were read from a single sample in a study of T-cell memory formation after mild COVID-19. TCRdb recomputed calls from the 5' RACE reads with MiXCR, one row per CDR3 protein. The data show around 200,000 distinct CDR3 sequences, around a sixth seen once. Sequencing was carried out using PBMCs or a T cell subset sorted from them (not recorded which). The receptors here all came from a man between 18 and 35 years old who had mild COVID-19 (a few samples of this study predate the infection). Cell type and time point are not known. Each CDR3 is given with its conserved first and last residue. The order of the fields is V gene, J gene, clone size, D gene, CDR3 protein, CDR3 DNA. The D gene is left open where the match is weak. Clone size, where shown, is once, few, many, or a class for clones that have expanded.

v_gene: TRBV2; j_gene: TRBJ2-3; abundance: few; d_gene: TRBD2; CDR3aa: CASRVLAGTTDTQYF; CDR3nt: TGTGCCAGCAGGGTACTAGCGGGAACCACAGATACGCAGTATTTT
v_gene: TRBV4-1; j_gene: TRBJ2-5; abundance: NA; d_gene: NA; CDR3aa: CASSQGARGRETQYF; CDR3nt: TGCGCCAGCAGCCAAGGAGCTAGGGGCCGAGAGACCCAGTACTTC
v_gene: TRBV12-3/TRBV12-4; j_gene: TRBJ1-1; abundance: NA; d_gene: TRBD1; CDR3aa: CASSLDRVSTEAFF; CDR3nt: TGTGCCAGCAGCCTGGACAGGGTCAGCACTGAAGCTTTCTTT
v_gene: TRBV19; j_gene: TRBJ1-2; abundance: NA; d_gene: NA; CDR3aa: CASSIPLAGRDYGYTF; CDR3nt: TGTGCCAGTAGTATACCCCTCGCAGGGAGGGACTATGGCTACACCTTC
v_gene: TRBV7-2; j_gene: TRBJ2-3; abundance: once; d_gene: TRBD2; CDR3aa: CASTLAGGGRDTQYF; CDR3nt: TGTGCCAGCACCCTGGCCGGGGGGGGCAGGGATACGCAGTATTTT
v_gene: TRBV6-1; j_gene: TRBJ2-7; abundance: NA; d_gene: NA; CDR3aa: CATTGNRLPYEQYF; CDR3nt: TGTGCCACCACAGGGAACCGGCTTCCCTACGAGCAGTACTTC
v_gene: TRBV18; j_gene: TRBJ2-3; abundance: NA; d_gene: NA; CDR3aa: CASARQVGDTQYF; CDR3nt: TGTGCCAGCGCCCGACAGGTAGGAGATACGCAGTATTTT
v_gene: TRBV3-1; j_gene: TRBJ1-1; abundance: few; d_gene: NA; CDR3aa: CASSQDRGSAFF; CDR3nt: TGTGCCAGCAGCCAAGACCGGGGCTCAGCTTTCTTT
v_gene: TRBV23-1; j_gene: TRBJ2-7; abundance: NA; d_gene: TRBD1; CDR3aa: CASRLQGGQSYEQYF; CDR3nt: TGCGCCAGTCGTTTACAGGGGGGCCAATCCTACGAGCAGTACTTC
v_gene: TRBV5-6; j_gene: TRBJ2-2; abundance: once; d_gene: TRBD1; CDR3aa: CASSETGGATGELFF; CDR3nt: TGTGCCAGCAGCGAAACAGGGGGCGCCACCGGGGAGCTGTTTTTT
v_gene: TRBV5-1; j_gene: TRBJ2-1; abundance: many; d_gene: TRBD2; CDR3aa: CASSLLPSGDNEQFF; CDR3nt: TGCGCCAGCAGCTTGTTGCCTAGCGGGGACAATGAGCAGTTCTTC
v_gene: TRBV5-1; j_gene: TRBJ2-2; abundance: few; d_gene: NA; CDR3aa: CASSLDGARTGELFF; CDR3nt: TGCGCCAGCAGCTTGGACGGGGCGCGCACCGGGGAGCTGTTTTTT
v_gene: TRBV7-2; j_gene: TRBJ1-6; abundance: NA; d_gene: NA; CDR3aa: CASSLVGGSYNSPLHF; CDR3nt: TGTGCCAGCAGCTTAGTAGGAGGCTCCTATAATTCACCCCTCCACTTT
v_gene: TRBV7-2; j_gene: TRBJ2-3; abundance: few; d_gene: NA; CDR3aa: CASSLEVRPNGPHTQYF; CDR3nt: TGTGCCAGCAGCTTAGAGGTCCGACCGAATGGGCCCCATACGCAGTATTTT
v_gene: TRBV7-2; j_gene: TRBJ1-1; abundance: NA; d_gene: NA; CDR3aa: CASSLAGLNTEAFF; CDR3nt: TGTGCCAGCAGCTTAGCAGGGTTGAACACTGAAGCTTTCTTT
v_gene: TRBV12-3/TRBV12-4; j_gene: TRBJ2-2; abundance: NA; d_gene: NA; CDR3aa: CASSLSPRSGELFF; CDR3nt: TGTGCCAGCAGTTTAAGTCCTAGATCCGGGGAGCTGTTTTTT
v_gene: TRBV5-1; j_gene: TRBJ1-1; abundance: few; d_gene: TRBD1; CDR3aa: CASSLEPGGARYTEAFF; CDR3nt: TGCGCCAGCAGCTTGGAGCCAGGGGGCGCGAGGTACACTGAAGCTTTCTTT
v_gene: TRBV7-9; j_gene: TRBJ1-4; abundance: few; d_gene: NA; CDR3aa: CASSLGGIFDEKLFF; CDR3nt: TGTGCCAGCAGCTTAGGGGGGATCTTTGATGAAAAACTGTTTTTT
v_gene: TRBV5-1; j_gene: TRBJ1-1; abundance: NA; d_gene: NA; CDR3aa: CASSWDGENTEAFF; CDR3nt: TGCGCCAGCAGCTGGGACGGAGAGAACACTGAAGCTTTCTTT
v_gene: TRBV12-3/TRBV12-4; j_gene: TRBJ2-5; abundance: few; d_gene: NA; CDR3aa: CASSPGQTYQETQYF; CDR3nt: TGTGCCAGCAGTCCAGGACAGACATACCAAGAGACCCAGTACTTC
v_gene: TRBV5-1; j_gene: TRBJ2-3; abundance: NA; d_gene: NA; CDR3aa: CASSLRQFTDTQYF; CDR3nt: TGCGCCAGCAGCTTACGACAGTTCACAGATACGCAGTATTTT
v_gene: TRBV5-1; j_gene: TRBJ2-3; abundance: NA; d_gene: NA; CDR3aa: CASSRRGPVPDTQYF; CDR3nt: TGCGCCAGCAGCCGGAGGGGGCCGGTTCCTGATACGCAGTATTTT
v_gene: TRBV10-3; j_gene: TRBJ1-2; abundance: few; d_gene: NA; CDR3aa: CAISESNRVGGYTF; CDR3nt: TGTGCCATCAGTGAGTCGAACAGGGTCGGTGGCTACACCTTC
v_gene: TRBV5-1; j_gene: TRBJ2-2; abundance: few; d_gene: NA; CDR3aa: CASSHGTTTAGELFF; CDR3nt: TGCGCCAGCAGCCATGGGACGACTACGGCCGGGGAGCTGTTTTTT
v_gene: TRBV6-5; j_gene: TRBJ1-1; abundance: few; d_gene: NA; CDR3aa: CASSSPIEAFF; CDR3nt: TGTGCCAGCAGTAGCCCCATTGAAGCTTTCTTT
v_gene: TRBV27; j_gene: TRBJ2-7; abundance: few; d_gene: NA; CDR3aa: CASSPNGGYEQYF; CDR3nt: TGTGCCAGCAGTCCTAATGGGGGTTACGAGCAGTACTTC
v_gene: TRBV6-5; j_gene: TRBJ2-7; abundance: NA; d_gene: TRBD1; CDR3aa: CASRSDRGAYEQYF; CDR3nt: TGTGCCAGCAGGTCGGACAGGGGAGCCTACGAGCAGTACTTC
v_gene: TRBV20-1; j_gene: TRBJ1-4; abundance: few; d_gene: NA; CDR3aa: CSAKASGGTDEKLFF; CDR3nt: TGCAGTGCTAAGGCTAGCGGGGGCACCGATGAAAAACTGTTTTTT